The next 7 T cell receptor beta chains were all read from a single sample in a study of T cell responses to AZD1222 COVID-19 vaccine. This table comes from immunoSEQ multiplex PCR, and its TCRdb copy is limited to in-frame clones, with some not included. Its table records about 140,000 clones. The sample comprised peripheral blood. These TCRs come from an adult in good health.

The chain joins TRBV7-9 to TRBJ1-1, with D hard to call. Germline CDR1 SEHNR, CDR2 FQNEAQ (reference sequence). The CDR3 extends over 16 amino acids. The V gene lost 4 bases and the J gene lost 0 bases, with 15 bases spanning the gap. The CDR3 sequence is CASSSSFGGLNTEAFF. DNA of the CDR3: TGTGCCAGCAGCTCCTCGTTTGGAGGTTTGAACACTGAAGCTTTCTTT.

The V and J genes are TRBV11-3 and TRBJ1-4; 10 bases map to TRBD1. The ends lost 1 base at V and 7 bases at J; junction bases unmatched: 9. The CDR3 consists of 17 residues. The germline CDR1 and CDR2 sequences are SGHNT and YENEEA. Here the CDR3 DNA reads TGTGCCAGCAGCTTAGGCTTGGGGACAGGGGAAGGTGAAAAACTGTTTTTT. Translation gives CASSLGLGTGEGEKLFF. Full variable domain (remainder filled in from reference TRBV11-3 and TRBJ1-4): EAGVVQSPRYKIIEKKQPVAFWCNPISGHNTLYWYLQNLGQGPELLIRYENEEAVDDSQLPKDRFSAERLKGVDSTLKIQPAELGDSAVYLCASSLGLGTGEGEKLFFGSGTQLSVL.

The chain links TRBV19 to TRBJ1-3; no firm D call. The CDR3 contains 14 residues. Trimming took 1 base from V and 4 from J, leaving 8 bases between them. CDR1 is LNHDA and CDR2 is SQIVND in the germline V gene (reference sequence). The CDR3 is CASSIATDGNTIYF. In DNA form, the CDR3 reads TGTGCCAGTAGTATAGCCACGGACGGAAACACCATATATTTT.

V gene TRBV3-1 (or the pseudogene TRBV3-2) combines with J gene TRBJ2-2; D is unclear. This CDR3 spans 14 amino acids. Germline V gene data show CDR1 as LGHDT and CDR2 as YNNKEL (reference sequence). The V end lost 0 bases, the J end lost 2 bases, and 4 bases lay between the germline ends. The CDR3 here is CASSQETNTGELFF. The CDR3 region has the DNA TGTGCCAGCAGCCAAGAGACTAACACCGGGGAGCTGTTTTTT.

The J gene is TRBJ2-3, the V gene TRBV5-1; D unresolved. This CDR3 has 15 residues. Germline CDR1 and CDR2: SGHRS and YFSETQ. V was clipped by 0 bases and J by 2 bases, with 10 bases between them. CDR3 region: CASSLGPQSTDTQYF. In DNA, the CDR3 is TGCGCCAGCAGCTTGGGACCACAATCCACAGATACGCAGTATTTT.

The chain is built from TRBV6-2 or TRBV6-3 and TRBJ2-1; TRBD2 might be the D (5 bases). This CDR3 contains 15 residues. The germline V gene encodes CDR1 MNHEY and CDR2 SVGEGT. Trimming took 2 bases from V and 4 from J, leaving 12 bases between them. CDR3 sequence reads: CASSYGGETYNEQFF. The CDR3 DNA reads as TGTGCCAGCAGTTACGGTGGGGAGACTTACAATGAGCAGTTCTTC.

The rearrangement joins TRBV29-1 to TRBJ1-2; D is unresolved. The CDR3 is 13 amino acids. The germline V and J ends were trimmed by 6 bases and 3 bases, with 14 bases remaining between them. CDR1 SQVTM and CDR2 ANQGSEA come from the germline V gene. The DNA for the CDR3 is TGCAGCGTGGAGTTACTGGAGGACTATGGCTACACCTTC. The encoded protein is CSVELLEDYGYTF.